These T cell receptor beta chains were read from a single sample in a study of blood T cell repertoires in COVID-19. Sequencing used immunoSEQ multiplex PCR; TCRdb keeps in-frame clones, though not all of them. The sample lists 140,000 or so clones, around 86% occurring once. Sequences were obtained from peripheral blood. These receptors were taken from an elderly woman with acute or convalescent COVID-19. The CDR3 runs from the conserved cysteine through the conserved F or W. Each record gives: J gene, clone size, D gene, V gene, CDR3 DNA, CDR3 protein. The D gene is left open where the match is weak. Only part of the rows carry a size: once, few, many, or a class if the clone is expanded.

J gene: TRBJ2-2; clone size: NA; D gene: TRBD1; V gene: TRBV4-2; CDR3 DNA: TGTGCCAGCAGCACCAGAACCGGGACAGGGTTCCCCGGGGAGCTGTTTTTT; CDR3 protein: CASSTRTGTGFPGELFF
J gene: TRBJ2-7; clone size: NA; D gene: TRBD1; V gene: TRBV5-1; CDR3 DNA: TGCGCCAGCAGTACGGGACAGGGTTCCTACGAGCAGTACTTC; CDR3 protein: CASSTGQGSYEQYF
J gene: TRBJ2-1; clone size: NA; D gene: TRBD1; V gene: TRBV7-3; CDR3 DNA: TGTGCCAGCAGCTTAAACTCAGGGGGCTATGACAATGAGCAGTTCTTC; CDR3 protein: CASSLNSGGYDNEQFF
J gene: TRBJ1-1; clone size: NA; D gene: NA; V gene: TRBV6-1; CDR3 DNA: TGTGCCAGCAGTGAGCTCTACAGGGTGAACACTGAAGCTTTCTTT; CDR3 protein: CASSELYRVNTEAFF
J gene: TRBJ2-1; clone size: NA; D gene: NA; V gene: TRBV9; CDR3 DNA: TGTGCCAGCAGCGTAGGGGGGACTCTATACAATGAGCAGTTCTTC; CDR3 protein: CASSVGGTLYNEQFF
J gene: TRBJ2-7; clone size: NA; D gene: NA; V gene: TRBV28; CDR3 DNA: TGTGCCAGCAACTCGGGGTCCTACGAGCAGTACTTC; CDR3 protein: CASNSGSYEQYF
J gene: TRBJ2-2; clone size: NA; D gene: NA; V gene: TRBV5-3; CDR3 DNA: TGTGCCAGAAGCCCGAGGGGGACCGGGGAGCTGTTTTTT; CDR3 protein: CARSPRGTGELFF
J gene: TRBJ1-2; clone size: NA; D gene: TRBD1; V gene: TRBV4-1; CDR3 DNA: TGCGCCAGCAGCCTGACAGGGGGAAACTATGGCTACACCTTC; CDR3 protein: CASSLTGGNYGYTF
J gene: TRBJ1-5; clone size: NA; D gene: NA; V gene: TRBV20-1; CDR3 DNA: TGCAGTGCAACCGACAGCCAGCCCCAGCATTTT; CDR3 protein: CSATDSQPQHF
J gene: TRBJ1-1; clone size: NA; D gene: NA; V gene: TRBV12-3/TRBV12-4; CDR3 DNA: TGTGCCAGCAGTTTCGGGGATGAGGCTGAAGCTTTCTTT; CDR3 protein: CASSFGDEAEAFF
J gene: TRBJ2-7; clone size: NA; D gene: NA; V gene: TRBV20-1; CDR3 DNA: TGCAGTGCTAGACAGGCCGAGCAGTACTTC; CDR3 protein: CSARQAEQYF
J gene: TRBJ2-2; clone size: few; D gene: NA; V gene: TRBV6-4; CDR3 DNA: TGTGCCAGCAGTGAGGGTCAGGCCACCGGGGAGCTGTTTTTT; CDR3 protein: CASSEGQATGELFF
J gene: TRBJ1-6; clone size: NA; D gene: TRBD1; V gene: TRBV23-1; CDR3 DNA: TGCGCCAGCAGTCTCCAGGGGGCGAGTTCACCCCTCCACTTT; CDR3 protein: CASSLQGASSPLHF
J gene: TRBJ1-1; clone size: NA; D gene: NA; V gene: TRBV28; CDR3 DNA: TGTGCCAGCCAGAGGTCGGACACTGAAGCTTTCTTT; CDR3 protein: CASQRSDTEAFF
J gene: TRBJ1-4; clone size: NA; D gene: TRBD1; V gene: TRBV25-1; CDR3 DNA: TGTGCCAGCAGTGCTGTCCGGGACAGGCAGTTTTTT; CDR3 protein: CASSAVRDRQFF
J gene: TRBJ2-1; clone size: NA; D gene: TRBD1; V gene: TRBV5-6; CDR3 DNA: TGTGCCAGCAGCCCCAGGGGGAGCAATGAGCAGTTCTTC; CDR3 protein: CASSPRGSNEQFF
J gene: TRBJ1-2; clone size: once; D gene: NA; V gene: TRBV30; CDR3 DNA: TGTGCCTGGAACCCAGGGCTCTATGGCTACACCTTC; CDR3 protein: CAWNPGLYGYTF
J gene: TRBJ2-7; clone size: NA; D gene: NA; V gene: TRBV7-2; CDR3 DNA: TGTGCCAGCTTTGGGACAATCACCTACGAGCAGTACTTC; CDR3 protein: CASFGTITYEQYF
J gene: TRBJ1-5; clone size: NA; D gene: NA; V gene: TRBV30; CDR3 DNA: TGTGCCTGGAGCTACCCAGGTTCGGGGTGGGATCAGCCCCAGCATTTT; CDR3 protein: CAWSYPGSGWDQPQHF
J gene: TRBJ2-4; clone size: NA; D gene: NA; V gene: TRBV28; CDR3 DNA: TGTGCCAGCAGTTTCCCCGAGGGAGTGATAGCCAAAAACATTCAGTACTTC; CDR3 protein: CASSFPEGVIAKNIQYF
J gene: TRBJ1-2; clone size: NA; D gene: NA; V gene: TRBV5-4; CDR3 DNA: TGTGCCAGCAGCTTGGAACACACTAACTATGGCTACACCTTC; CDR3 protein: CASSLEHTNYGYTF
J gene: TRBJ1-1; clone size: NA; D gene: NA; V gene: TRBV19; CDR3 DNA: TGTGCCACAACAGAGAACACTGAAGCTTTCTTT; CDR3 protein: CATTENTEAFF
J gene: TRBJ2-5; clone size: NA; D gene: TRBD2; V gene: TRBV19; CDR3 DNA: TGTGCCAGTAGTCTACGCCCCATGGGAGGGTCGGAGACCCAGTACTTC; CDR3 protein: CASSLRPMGGSETQYF
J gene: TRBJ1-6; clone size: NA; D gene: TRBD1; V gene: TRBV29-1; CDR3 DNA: TGCAGCGTTGGGACAGGGGCTGGGAATTCACCCCTCCACTTT; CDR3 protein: CSVGTGAGNSPLHF
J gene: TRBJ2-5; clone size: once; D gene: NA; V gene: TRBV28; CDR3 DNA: TGTGCCAGCAGTGAACACACTTATAGGGGAGAGACCCAGTACTTC; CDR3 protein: CASSEHTYRGETQYF
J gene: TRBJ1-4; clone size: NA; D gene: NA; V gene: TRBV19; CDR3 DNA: TGTGCCAGTAGTGTTAGGGGTCCCCCCGCAACTAATGAAAAACTGTTTTTT; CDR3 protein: CASSVRGPPATNEKLFF
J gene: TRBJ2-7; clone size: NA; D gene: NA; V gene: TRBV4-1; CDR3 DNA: TGCGCCAGCAGCCAACCCCTCGGGTACGAGCAGTACTTC; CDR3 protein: CASSQPLGYEQYF
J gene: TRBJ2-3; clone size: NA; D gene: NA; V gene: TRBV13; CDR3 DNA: TGTGCCAGCAGCTTGAGGCGCTACAGGGATACGCAGTATTTT; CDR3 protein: CASSLRRYRDTQYF